This entry features one TCR beta chain sequence. Its antigen is unidentified. The CDR3 is 15 amino acids. Germline V lookup: CDR1 LGHDT, CDR2 YNNKEL (reference sequence). The V end was cut by 0 bases, the J end by 1 base, with 9 bases between. This sample was taken from a study of identical twins. Study findings and constraints: Models underestimated out-of-frame TCR alpha sharing in monozygotic twins. The study found excess low generation probability among twin-shared out-of-frame alpha sequences.

Healthy Caucasians alone served as donors. MiXCR was run by TCRdb on the 5' RACE reads, yielding one entry per CDR3 protein. The sample holds 310,000 or so distinct CDR3 sequences; nearly 9.5% are singletons and the top ten take around 7.1%. These data also featured in a second study, about yellow fever vaccine responses in identical twins. This second study notes: Twins' vaccine T cell responses reportedly seemed partly convergent and partly personalized.

The sequenced material came from CD8+ T cells sorted from blood. V usage is TRBV3-1 and J usage is TRBJ2-5; D could derive from TRBD1 or TRBD2 (5 bases each). The source is a woman aged 18-35 years in good health. The CDR3 loop is CASSQDWDRQETQYF. The CDR3 region has the DNA TGTGCCAGCAGCCAAGATTGGGACCGCCAAGAGACCCAGTACTTC.